What follows describes a single T cell receptor (beta chain). Time point in this sample: sample taken at primary tumor resection. Tumor, nontumor lung or frozen PBMC supplied whole RNA, sequenced without sorting. The donor population consisted of 72 patients with untreated, early-stage non-small cell lung cancer. This entry is derived from a study of spatial heterogeneity in lung cancer. Background on the study: For the average unique TCR and UMI combination, more than 8.5 occurrences appeared in raw reads.

Trimming took off 2 bases at V and 2 bases at J, with 9 bases between the two ends. The CDR3 extends over 13 amino acids. CDR1 GTSNPN and CDR2 SVGIG come from the germline V gene (reference sequence). Individual TCR cDNA molecules each bore their own unique molecular identifier. TCRdb redid the calling of the 5' RACE reads with MiXCR, one entry per CDR3 protein. In the table there are about 95,000 distinct CDR3 sequences, approximately 8.6% of which are singletons. Source: PBMCs, taken at surgery. The chain has TRBV30 and TRBJ2-5; the D is unclear. The clonotype comes from a male donor with early-stage non-small cell lung cancer. The CDR3 protein is CAWSNGLQETQYF. The CDR3 coding sequence is TGTGCCTGGAGTAACGGGCTACAAGAGACCCAGTACTTC.